This T cell receptor beta chain was captured in a study of shared clonotypes between healthy human individuals. Turning to the study itself: Researchers assigned three CD4 naive, three CD4 memory, two CD8 naive and one CD8 memory plate to each donor. Whole-study findings and limits: The study found lower generation probabilities in non-shared clonotypes than in those shared by all four donors.

The naive CD8 fraction comprised CD45RO-negative cells positively selected for CCR7 and excluded terminally differentiated effector memory CD45RA+ cells. Trimming stripped 5 bases from V and 2 bases from J, with 15 bases between. Germline lookup yields CDR1 SEHNR and CDR2 FQNEAQ (reference sequence). The CDR3 sequence is 16 residues long. Generated by immunoSEQ multiplex PCR, the TCRdb table keeps only in-frame clones and is missing some. This sample has 750,000 to 1,000,000 clones, with about 92% found just once. A word on this clone: The antigen is undetermined.

The sequence derives from a man aged 25 to 40 in good health. Material for sequencing was naive CD8+ T cells sorted from blood. The chain links TRBV7-9 to TRBJ1-4; D unclear. CDR3 in DNA: TGTGCCAGCAGCAATCCCGAGGGATTTACTAATGAAAAACTGTTTTTT. Translation gives CASSNPEGFTNEKLFF.